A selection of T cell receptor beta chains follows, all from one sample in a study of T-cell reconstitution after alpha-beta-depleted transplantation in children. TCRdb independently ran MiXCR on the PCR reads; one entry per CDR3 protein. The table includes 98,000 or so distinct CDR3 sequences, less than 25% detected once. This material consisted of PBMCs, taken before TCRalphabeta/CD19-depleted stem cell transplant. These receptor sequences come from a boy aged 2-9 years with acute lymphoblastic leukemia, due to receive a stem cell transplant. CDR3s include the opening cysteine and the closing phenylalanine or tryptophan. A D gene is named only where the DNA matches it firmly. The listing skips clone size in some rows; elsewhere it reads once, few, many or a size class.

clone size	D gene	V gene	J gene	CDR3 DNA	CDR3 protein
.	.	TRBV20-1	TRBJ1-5	TGCAGTGCTAGAGATCCGGGGAATCAGCCCCAGCATTTT	CSARDPGNQPQHF
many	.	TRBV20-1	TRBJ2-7	TGCAGTGCTAAACAGGGCTACGAGCAGTACTTC	CSAKQGYEQYF
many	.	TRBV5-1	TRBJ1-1	TGCGCCAGCAGCTATGGGAAGAGCACTGAAGCTTTCTTT	CASSYGKSTEAFF
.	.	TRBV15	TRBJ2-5	TGTGCCACCAGCAGAGATGAGGAGACCCAGTACTTC	CATSRDEETQYF
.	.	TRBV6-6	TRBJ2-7	TGTGCCAGCAGCAAAACTAAAATCTCCGAGCAGTACTTC	CASSKTKISEQYF
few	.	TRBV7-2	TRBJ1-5	TGTGCCAGCAGCTTTGACCCAAATCAGCCCCAGCATTTT	CASSFDPNQPQHF
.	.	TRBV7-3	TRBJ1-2	TGTGCCAGCAGCTTAACCAGTAACTATGGCTACACCTTC	CASSLTSNYGYTF
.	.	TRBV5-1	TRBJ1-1	TGCGCCAGCAGCGGATCCGGGACGAACACTGAAGCTTTCTTT	CASSGSGTNTEAFF
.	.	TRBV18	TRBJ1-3	TGTGCCAGCTCACCCCAGGGAGGTGCTGGAAACACCATATATTTT	CASSPQGGAGNTIYF
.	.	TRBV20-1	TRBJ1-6	TGCAGTGCTAGACCCTCGGAAAATTCACCCCTCCACTTT	CSARPSENSPLHF
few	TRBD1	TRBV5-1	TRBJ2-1	TGCGCCAGCAGCTTGGCAGGGGGCTTTTCTTACAATGAGCAGTTCTTC	CASSLAGGFSYNEQFF
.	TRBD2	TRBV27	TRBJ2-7	TGTGCCAGCAGTTTTTCTAGCGGGAACTACGAGCAGTACTTC	CASSFSSGNYEQYF
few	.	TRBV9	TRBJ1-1	TGTGCCAGCAGCGTAGCCCCAGGGATTGACACTGAAGCTTTCTTT	CASSVAPGIDTEAFF
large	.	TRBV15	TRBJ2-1	TGTGCCACCAGCAGAGAAGGTGGGACATTCACGAATGAGCAGTTCTTC	CATSREGGTFTNEQFF
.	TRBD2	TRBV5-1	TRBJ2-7	TGCGCCAGCTCCTGGCGTCTAGCGGATTTCTCCTACGAGCAGTACTTC	CASSWRLADFSYEQYF
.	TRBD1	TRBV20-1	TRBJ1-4	TGCAGTGCTCTATCCGGGACAGGGAACGAAAAACTGTTTTTT	CSALSGTGNEKLFF
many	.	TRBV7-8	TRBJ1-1	TGTGCCAGCAGCTTAGCGGGGGGAATCACTGAAGCTTTCTTT	CASSLAGGITEAFF
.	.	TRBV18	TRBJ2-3	TGTGCCAGCTCACCACCGGGAGCCCCCCCAGATAAGCAGTATTTT	CASSPPGAPPDKQYF
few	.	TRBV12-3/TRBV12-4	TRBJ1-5	TGTGCCAGCAGTTTATCTCCCCTTAGTTCCCAGCCCCAGCATTTT	CASSLSPLSSQPQHF
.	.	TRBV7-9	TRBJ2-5	TGTGCCAGCACCGAGGTAGCGGAGGATGGGGAGACCCAGTACTTC	CASTEVAEDGETQYF
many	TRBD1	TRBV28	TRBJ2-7	TGTGCCAGCAGCCCCGGACAGGGAGGATACGAGCAGTACTTC	CASSPGQGGYEQYF
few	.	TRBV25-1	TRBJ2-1	TGTGCCAGCAGTGAGAGGGACAATGAGCAGTTCTTC	CASSERDNEQFF
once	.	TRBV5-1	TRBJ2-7	TGCGCCAGCAGCTCGACTGGACCCGAGCAGTACTTC	CASSSTGPEQYF
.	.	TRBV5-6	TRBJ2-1	TGTGCCAGCGGCTCCGGGCCGGTCAAAAGCTCCTACAATGAGCAGTTCTTC	CASGSGPVKSSYNEQFF
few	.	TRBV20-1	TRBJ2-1	TGCAGTGCTAGAGATCAAGGGAGCAACAATGAGCAGTTCTTC	CSARDQGSNNEQFF
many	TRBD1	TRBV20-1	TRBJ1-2	TGCAGTGCTTTCTGGACAGGGAACTATGGCTACACCTTC	CSAFWTGNYGYTF